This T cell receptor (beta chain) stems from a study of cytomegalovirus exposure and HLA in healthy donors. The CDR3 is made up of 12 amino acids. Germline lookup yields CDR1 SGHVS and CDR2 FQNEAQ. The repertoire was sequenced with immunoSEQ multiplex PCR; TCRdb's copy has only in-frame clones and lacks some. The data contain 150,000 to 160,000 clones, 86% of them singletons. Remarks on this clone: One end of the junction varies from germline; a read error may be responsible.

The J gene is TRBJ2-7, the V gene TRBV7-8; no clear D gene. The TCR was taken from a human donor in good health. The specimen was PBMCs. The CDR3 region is CASSFKSFEQYF. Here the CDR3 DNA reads TGTGCCAGCAGCTTTAAATCCTTCGAGCAGTACTTC. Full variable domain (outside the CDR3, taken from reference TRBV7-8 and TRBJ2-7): GAGVSQSPRYKVAKRGQDVALRCDPISGHVSLFWYQQALGQGPEFLTYFQNEAQLDKSGLPSDRFFAERPEGSVSTLKIQRTQQEDSAVYLCASSFKSFEQYFGPGTRLTVT.